The 29 T cell receptor beta chains below all came from one sample that was sequenced in a study of T cells in Graves' hyperthyroidism and ophthalmopathy. TCR beta CDR3 region amplification was performed from RNA transcripts. An initial round of RT-PCR targeting the TCR CDR3 relied on the HTBI primer set. TCRdb used MiXCR to reprocess the multiplex PCR reads, holding one entry per CDR3 protein. The table lists over 700,000 distinct CDR3 sequences, about 35% of them singletons. The sequencing input was blood. The receptors were gathered from a woman in her thirties or forties with Graves' hyperthyroidism.

About this clonotype itself: The germline gene is not matched at one end of the junction; a read error may be the cause. V gene TRBV10-3 combines with J gene TRBJ1-2, with 11 bases matching TRBD1. CDR1 and CDR2 from the germline V gene are ENHRY and SYGVKD. There are 16 residues in the CDR3. This CDR3 reads CASSVNRDRGDYGYTF. CDR3 in DNA: TGTGCCAGCAGTGTAAACCGGGACAGGGGGGACTATGGCTACACCTTC.

The rearrangement uses TRBV20-1 and TRBJ1-1; 9 bases line up with TRBD1. V shed 0 bases and J 4 bases; nucleotides not matched to a gene: 3. This CDR3 has 14 amino acids. Germline CDR1 DFQATT, CDR2 SNEGSKA (reference sequence). The CDR3 bases are TGCAGTGCTAGAGATGGGGACAGGGCCACTGAAGCTTTCTTT. It specifies CSARDGDRATEAFF.

This clonotype was seen repeatedly, ten times or more. V usage is TRBV10-3 and J usage is TRBJ2-2, with D unclear. CDR3 size: 12 residues. V was clipped by 3 bases and J by 7 bases, with 6 bases between them. Per germline, CDR1 ENHRY and CDR2 SYGVKD. The CDR3 DNA reads TGTGCCATCAGTGAAGGTCTCGGGGAGCTGTTTTTT. Its protein is CAISEGLGELFF.

V usage is TRBV7-2 and J usage is TRBJ2-5; TRBD2 agrees at 9 bases. The assigned J gene may be wrong: the sequence end matches TRBJ2-1 better. Looked up from germline, CDR1 is SGHTA and CDR2 is FQGNSA. This CDR3 is built from 19 residues. The CDR3 nucleotides are TGTGCCAGCAGCTTATCTGGGTCAGCGGGGGGCCCTCTTCGGAATGAGCAGTTCTTC. Amino acid sequence: CASSLSGSAGGPLRNEQFF.

This clonotype was recorded a few times. CDR3 residues: CASSYSNPGQGITEAFF. CDR3 DNA: TGTGCCAGCAGTTACTCGAACCCCGGACAGGGGATCACTGAAGCTTTCTTT. This chain connects TRBV6-5 to TRBJ1-1; the match to TRBD1 covers 9 bases. The CDR3 extends over 17 amino acids. The V gene's germline CDR1 is MNHEY and CDR2 SVGAGI. The junction had 9 bases not matched to a gene; V was cut back by 0 bases and J by 4 bases.

This clonotype was recorded many times. The CDR3 region has the DNA TGTGCCAGCAGCTTAATGGACGAAGCTTTCTTT. Translated: CASSLMDEAFF. The chain recombines TRBV11-3 with TRBJ1-1, with D uncertain. CDR1 SGHNT and CDR2 YENEEA come from the germline V gene. Trimming cost V 2 bases and J 8 bases, with 6 bases left between them. The CDR3 runs 11 residues.

This clonotype was counted ten times or more. The V call is TRBV25-1, the J call TRBJ2-5, with 9 bases identical to TRBD2. The V segment lost 1 base and the J segment 4 bases; nucleotides outside the gene matches: 13. CDR3 size: 18 residues. Germline CDR1 is MGHDK and CDR2 is SYGVNS. DNA of the CDR3: TGTGCCAGCAGTGAATCCCCCCAGGCTAGCGGGGAGTCAGAGACCCAGTACTTC. Translating gives CASSESPQASGESETQYF.

The CDR3 nucleotides read TGTGCCAGCAGTTGGAAGGACAGGGGAAATTCACCCCTCCACTTT. Translation: CASSWKDRGNSPLHF. The V and J genes are TRBV25-1 and TRBJ1-6; 9 bases fit TRBD1. The CDR3 totals 15 residues. CDR1 is MGHDK and CDR2 is SYGVNS in the germline V gene. V was pared by 5 bases and J by 7 bases, with 6 bases of the junction left unmatched.

This clonotype was observed many times. The chain links TRBV20-1 to TRBJ1-5; TRBD1 matches at 11 bases. Germline loops: CDR1 DFQATT, CDR2 SNEGSKA (reference sequence). The V and J ends lost 6 bases and 4 bases, in that order; junction bases with no gene match: 5. This CDR3 comprises 14 residues. The CDR3 region has the DNA TGCAGTGCAGCCGGGACAGGGGGAAATCAGCCCCAGCATTTT. Protein: CSAAGTGGNQPQHF.

J is TRBJ1-3 and V is TRBV7-2; weak D call: TRBD1 (5 bases). This CDR3 comprises 17 residues. Germline V lookup: CDR1 SGHTA, CDR2 FQGNSA. V shed 4 bases and J shed 0 bases, with 16 bases lying between them. The CDR3 region has the DNA TGTGCCAGCAGCTCGGGACCGAGGATTCCCTCTGGAAACACCATATATTTT. Its translation is CASSSGPRIPSGNTIYF.

Comments on this clonotype: The junction and the germline gene differ at one end; a read error may be behind it. This chain's CDR3 is CANSLIGEETQYF. The DNA of the CDR3 is TGTGCCAACAGCTTGATTGGGGAAGAGACCCAGTACTTC. J is TRBJ2-5 and V is TRBV11-3; D unclear. This CDR3 has 13 amino acids. Per the germline V gene, CDR1 is SGHNT and CDR2 is YENEEA.

Many counts were recorded for this clonotype. The V and J genes are TRBV29-1 and TRBJ2-2, with 7 bases lining up with TRBD1. Germline-derived CDR1 and CDR2 are SQVTM and ANQGSEA. Trimming removed 6 bases from V and 1 base from J; junction bases left unmatched: 5. The CDR3 extends over 14 amino acids. CDR3 in DNA: TGCAGCGTAAGACAGGGCGAGAACACCGGGGAGCTGTTTTTT. It codes for CSVRQGENTGELFF.

Worth noting for this clonotype: A much more abundant neighbour one base away suggests this may be a read error. The chain uses TRBV10-2 and TRBJ2-7; 9 nucleotides align to TRBD2. The V segment lost 8 bases and the J segment 2 bases; nucleotides outside the gene matches: 7. There are 14 residues in the CDR3. The germline V gene encodes CDR1 WSHSY and CDR2 SAAADI. CDR3 nucleotide sequence: TGCGCCAGCCAAGGGACTAGCAGGACCTACGAGCAGTACTTC. Translated, it gives CASQGTSRTYEQYF.

This clonotype was detected many times. The chain uses TRBV6-5 and TRBJ1-1; D is ambiguous. The V end was cut by 5 bases, the J end by 13 bases, with 20 bases between. The CDR3 sequence is 13 residues long. Germline V CDR1 and CDR2: MNHEY, SVGAGI. DNA of the CDR3: TGTGCCAGCAGTCACATCGGGCCTCGCCTCGGTTTCTTT. Its translation is CASSHIGPRLGFF.

This clonotype has a count of ten or more. The J gene is TRBJ1-2, the V gene TRBV15, with D perhaps matching TRBD1 (5 bases). The germline CDR1 and CDR2 sequences are LNHNV and YYDKDF (reference sequence). CDR3 length: 17 amino acids. The V and J ends lost 0 bases and 2 bases respectively, with 16 bases between them. CDR3 nucleotides: TGTGCCACCAGCAGAGATAGAGCGACAGAGTCCAACTATGGCTACACCTTC. It yields the protein CATSRDRATESNYGYTF.

This clonotype showed up many times. The chain recombines TRBV24-1 with TRBJ1-5; 9 positions agree with TRBD1. CDR1 is KGHDR, CDR2 SFDVKD, per germline. The CDR3 consists of 16 residues. The J segment lost 7 bases and the V segment lost 5 bases, leaving 11 bases of the junction unmatched. This chain's CDR3 is CATSAKGTGWGQPQHF. The DNA for the CDR3 is TGTGCCACCAGTGCCAAAGGGACAGGGTGGGGACAGCCCCAGCATTTT.

This clonotype has a count of ten or more. The V gene is TRBV7-9, the J gene TRBJ1-1; D uncertain. With 5 bases removed from V and 0 bases from J, the gap between germline ends came to 10 bases. The V gene's germline CDR1 is SEHNR and CDR2 FQNEAQ (reference sequence). There are 14 residues in the CDR3. CDR3 region: CASSPPGLNTEAFF. CDR3 bases: TGTGCCAGCAGCCCCCCGGGGTTGAACACTGAAGCTTTCTTT.

In this sample, this clonotype turned up many times. V is TRBV7-2 and J is TRBJ1-5, with D unclear. Germline assignment: CDR1 SGHTA and CDR2 FQGNSA. Trimming stripped 5 bases from V and 5 bases from J, with 10 bases between. CDR3 size: 13 residues. The CDR3 protein is CASSVRSDQPQHF. As DNA, the CDR3 is TGTGCCAGCAGCGTACGTTCGGATCAGCCCCAGCATTTT.

The chain couples TRBV4-3 to TRBJ2-7; 11 bases line up with TRBD2. V lost 0 bases to trimming and J lost 3 bases; unmatched junction nucleotides: 4. CDR1 is LGHNA, CDR2 YSLEER, per germline. This CDR3 is 16 amino acids long. The CDR3 nucleotides read TGCGCCAGCAGCCAAGATCGAACTAGCGGGAGCTACGAGCAGTACTTC. Its translation: CASSQDRTSGSYEQYF.

CDR3 DNA sequence: TGCAGCGTCAGGACAGGGGGACCCTATGGCTACACCTTC. Translation gives CSVRTGGPYGYTF. V and J are TRBV29-1 and TRBJ1-2; 10 nucleotides match TRBD1. The CDR3 runs to 13 residues. With 6 bases clipped from V and 4 bases from J, the junction kept 5 bases outside the gene matches. CDR1 SQVTM and CDR2 ANQGSEA come from the germline V gene.

This clonotype was picked up many times. The chain uses TRBV7-2 and TRBJ2-5, with a tentative D call TRBD1 (6 bases). Germline values: CDR1 SGHTA, CDR2 FQGNSA. Trimming stripped 5 bases from V and 3 bases from J, with 10 bases between. This CDR3 has 13 amino acids. CDR3 nucleotides: TGTGCCAGCAGCATCGGACAGAAAGAGACCCAGTACTTC. This sequence encodes CASSIGQKETQYF.

On this clonotype: A much bigger clone sits one base away, suggesting this may be a read error. This rearrangement joins TRBV6-1 to TRBJ1-2; 7 positions agree with TRBD1. The CDR3 has 14 residues. The J segment lost 4 bases and the V segment lost 3 bases, leaving 5 bases of the junction unmatched. Germline V CDR1 and CDR2: MNHNS, SASEGT. The CDR3 loop is CASSEGQTSYGYTF. CDR3 in DNA: TGTGCCAGCAGTGAGGGACAGACTAGCTATGGCTACACCTTC.

The CDR3 here is CATSSQDLDQPQHF. Here the CDR3 DNA reads TGTGCCACCAGCAGCCAAGACTTGGATCAGCCCCAGCATTTT. J is TRBJ1-5 and V is TRBV15; D is unclear. The V and J ends lost 3 bases and 5 bases respectively, with 11 bases between them. Germline CDR1 reads LNHNV; CDR2 reads YYDKDF (reference sequence). This CDR3 is built from 14 residues. Using reference TRBV15 and TRBJ1-5 for the parts outside the CDR3, the full variable domain is DAMVIQNPRYQVTQFGKPVTLSCSQTLNHNVMYWYQQKSSQAPKLLFHYYDKDFNNEADTPDNFQSRRPNTSFCFLDIRSPGLGDTAMYLCATSSQDLDQPQHFGDGTRLSIL.

The sample holds many counts of this clonotype. This sequence joins TRBV5-4 and TRBJ1-3; 8 bases are a match to TRBD1. With 4 bases clipped from V and 4 bases from J, the junction kept 7 bases outside the gene matches. CDR3 length: 15 residues. Germline V lookup: CDR1 SGHNT, CDR2 YYREEE (reference sequence). DNA of the CDR3: TGTGCCAGCAGCCTCGAACCAGGGGGCGGAAACACCATATATTTT. As protein: CASSLEPGGGNTIYF.

The J gene is TRBJ1-1, the V gene TRBV12-3 or TRBV12-4, with D perhaps TRBD1 (6 bases). Trimming took 6 bases from V and 0 from J, leaving 14 bases between them. CDR3 length equals 15 residues. The CDR3 sequence: CASRGQGIVNTEAFF. CDR3 nucleotides: TGTGCCAGCAGAGGTCAGGGGATTGTGAACACTGAAGCTTTCTTT.

This chain joins TRBV19 and TRBJ1-5; TRBD1 matches 7 bases. The CDR3 runs 14 residues. From germline, CDR1 is LNHDA and CDR2 SQIVND (reference sequence). Trimming removed 3 bases from V and 4 bases from J; junction bases left unmatched: 3. CDR3 protein: CASSITGENQPQHF. The CDR3 region has the DNA TGTGCCAGTAGTATCACAGGGGAGAATCAGCCCCAGCATTTT.

This clonotype was recorded many times. V gene TRBV4-3 combines with J gene TRBJ2-5; 12 nucleotides align to TRBD2. With V trimmed by 4 bases and J by 5 bases, 2 bases remained unmatched. The CDR3 is made up of 14 amino acids. The germline gives CDR1 LGHNA, CDR2 YSLEER. The CDR3 reads CASSPTSGGETQYF. CDR3 bases: TGCGCCAGCAGCCCGACTAGCGGGGGCGAGACCCAGTACTTC.

A note on this clonotype: A much bigger clone sits one base away, suggesting this may be a read error. This chain links TRBV2 with TRBJ1-2, with D possibly matching TRBD1 (6 bases). The germline V gene has CDR1 SNHLY and CDR2 FYNNEI. Trimming stripped 1 base from V and 10 bases from J, with 16 bases between. CDR3 length equals 14 residues. CDR3 nucleotide sequence: TGTGCCAGCAGTGAAGTCTCCGAAGGGGGGATCTACACCTTC. It yields the protein CASSEVSEGGIYTF.

Ten or more counts support this clonotype. The gene calls are TRBV7-9 and TRBJ2-5; D gene uncertain. V was shortened by 1 base and J by 2 bases, with 8 bases between the two germline ends. The CDR3 runs to 14 residues. Looked up from germline, CDR1 is SEHNR and CDR2 is FQNEAQ (reference sequence). DNA of the CDR3: TGTGCCAGCAGCTTAGGGTTACTACAAGAGACCCAGTACTTC. Translated, it gives CASSLGLLQETQYF.